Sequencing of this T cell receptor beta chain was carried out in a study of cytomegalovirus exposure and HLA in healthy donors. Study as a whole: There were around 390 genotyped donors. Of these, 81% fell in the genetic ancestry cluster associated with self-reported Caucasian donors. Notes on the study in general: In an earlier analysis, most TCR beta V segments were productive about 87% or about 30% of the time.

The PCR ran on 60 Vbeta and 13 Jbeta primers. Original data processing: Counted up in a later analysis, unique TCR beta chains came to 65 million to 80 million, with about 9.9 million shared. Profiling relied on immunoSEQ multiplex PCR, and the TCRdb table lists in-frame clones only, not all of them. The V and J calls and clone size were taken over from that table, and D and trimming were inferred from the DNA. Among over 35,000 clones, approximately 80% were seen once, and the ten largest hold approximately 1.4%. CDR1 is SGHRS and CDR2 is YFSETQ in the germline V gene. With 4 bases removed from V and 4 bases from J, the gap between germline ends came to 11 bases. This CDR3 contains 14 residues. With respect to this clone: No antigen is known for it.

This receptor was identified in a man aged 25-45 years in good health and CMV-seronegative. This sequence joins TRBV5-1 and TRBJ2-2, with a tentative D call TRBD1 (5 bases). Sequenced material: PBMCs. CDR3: CASSPQGATGELFF. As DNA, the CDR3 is TGCGCCAGCAGCCCCCAAGGGGCCACCGGGGAGCTGTTTTTT.